These 5 T cell receptor beta chains originate from one sample sequenced in a study of blood T cell repertoires in COVID-19. Assay used: immunoSEQ multiplex PCR; TCRdb lists only in-frame clones, some missing. The data show hundreds of thousands of clones, 80% to 90% seen once. Sequencing was carried out using PBMCs or T cells enriched from blood (not recorded which). The receptors originated from a man aged 40-49 years in a cohort exposed to, infected with or recovered from COVID-19 (not recorded which).

The CDR3 region has the DNA TGTGCCTGGAGTGTACCCATAACGGCTGGAAACACCATATATTTT. Residues: CAWSVPITAGNTIYF. This sequence joins TRBV30 and TRBJ1-3; unclear D gene. CDR1 is GTSNPN, CDR2 SVGIG, per germline (reference sequence). The CDR3 extends over 15 amino acids. Trimming took off 0 bases at V and 2 bases at J, with 11 bases between the two ends.

This chain uses TRBV6-1 with TRBJ2-1; 10 nucleotides align to TRBD2. J was trimmed by 8 bases and V by 2 bases; bases with no gene match: 6. In germline, CDR1 is MNHNS, CDR2 SASEGT. The length of the CDR3 is 15 residues. For the CDR3, the DNA is TGTGCCAGCAGTGAACTAGCGGGAGAAAGGGATGAGCAGTTCTTC. This translates into CASSELAGERDEQFF.

The chain carries TRBV7-9 and TRBJ2-1, with 10 bases that match TRBD1. After removal of 7 bases from V and 7 bases from J, the junction contained 4 bases not matched to a gene. From germline, CDR1 is SEHNR and CDR2 FQNEAQ (reference sequence). The CDR3 is 13 amino acids. CDR3 residues: CASTGQGGNEQFF. The CDR3 nucleotides read TGTGCCAGCACCGGACAGGGGGGGAATGAGCAGTTCTTC.

The rearrangement joins TRBV30 to TRBJ2-1; TRBD1 agrees at 12 bases. J was trimmed by 10 bases and V by 2 bases; bases with no gene match: 9. The germline gives CDR1 GTSNPN, CDR2 SVGIG (reference sequence). The CDR3 is made up of 15 amino acids. Written as DNA, the CDR3 is TGTGCCTGGAGTCCCCGGGACAGGGGGCTGGGGGAGCAGTTCTTC. Translated: CAWSPRDRGLGEQFF. Based on the CDR3 plus reference TRBV30 and TRBJ2-1, the full variable domain is SQTIHQWPATLVQPVGSPLSLECTVEGTSNPNLYWYRQAAGRGLQLLFYSVGIGQISSEVPQNLSASRPQDRQFILSSKKLLLSDSGFYLCAWSPRDRGLGEQFFGPGTRLTVL.

The CDR3 coding sequence is TGTGCCAGCAGTTCTCACAGGGAAGGGGCTGAAGCTTTCTTT. This codes for CASSSHREGAEAFF. The chain uses TRBV27 and TRBJ1-1; possible D gene TRBD1, 6 bases. Germline CDR1 and CDR2: MNHEY and SMNVEV (reference sequence). V lost 4 bases and J 6 bases, leaving 15 bases between the germline ends. This CDR3 spans 14 amino acids.